This T cell receptor beta chain is drawn from a study of T-cell reconstitution after alpha-beta-depleted transplantation in children. Deletions cut 4 bases from V and 7 bases from J, with 17 bases between. The germline V gene encodes CDR1 SGHNT and CDR2 YENEEA. The CDR3 length is 15 residues. During its preparation, the TCRbeta library received unique molecular identifiers. TCRdb reanalysed the PCR reads using MiXCR and keeps one entry per CDR3 protein. The sample lists about 310,000 distinct CDR3 sequences, roughly 25% occurring once. This material consisted of PBMCs, mostly from graft donor cells, taken 180 days after TCRalphabeta/CD19-depleted stem cell transplant. The source of this sequence is a male patient younger than 18 who had a stem cell transplant for acute lymphoblastic leukemia, so the T cells may come from the graft donor. The rearrangement links TRBV11-3 to TRBJ2-1; D could derive from TRBD1 or TRBD2 (5 bases each). CDR3 amino acids: CASSSAGARKNEQFF. In DNA, the CDR3 is TGTGCCAGCAGCTCAGCCGGGGCCCGGAAGAATGAGCAGTTCTTC.